These 8 T cell receptor beta chains originate from one sample sequenced in a study of technical replicates of blood from a few donors. The data were produced by immunoSEQ multiplex PCR, yet TCRdb's version contains in-frame clones alone and is incomplete. The sample has roughly 85,000 clones; approximately 93% are singletons. Sequences were obtained from T cells isolated from PBMCs. Receptor source: a human donor in good health.

A single count supports this clone. The chain carries TRBV10-2 and TRBJ1-5, with a weak D call TRBD1 (6 bases). V was shortened by 2 bases and J by 6 bases, with 11 bases between the two germline ends. The CDR3 totals 14 residues. Germline CDR1 and CDR2: WSHSY and SAAADI. Here the CDR3 DNA reads TGCGCCAGCAGTGAGACAGGGACGGCTCAGCCCCAGCATTTT. Protein: CASSETGTAQPQHF.

This clone appeared once. The genes are TRBV5-6 and TRBJ2-5; 9 positions agree with TRBD2. Germline lookup yields CDR1 SGHDT and CDR2 YYEEEE. The CDR3 is made up of 16 amino acids. The trim removed 1 base at V and 1 base at J, leaving 5 bases unmatched. In DNA form, the CDR3 reads TGTGCCAGCAGCTTGTGGCGGGGGGGCTTCCAAGAGACCCAGTACTTC. Protein: CASSLWRGGFQETQYF.

The J gene is TRBJ2-4, the V gene TRBV28; TRBD2 is a possible D gene (7 bases). The CDR3 runs to 13 residues. Germline V gene data show CDR1 as MDHEN and CDR2 as SYDVKM. Trimming took 3 bases from V and 8 from J, leaving 11 bases between them. The CDR3 DNA sequence: TGTGCCAGCAGTTTTCGGGGGGCGGACATTCAGTACTTC. It codes for CASSFRGADIQYF.

The V gene is TRBV28, the J gene TRBJ1-4, with a weak D call TRBD1 (5 bases). The V gene's germline CDR1 is MDHEN and CDR2 SYDVKM. The V end was cut by 5 bases, the J end by 8 bases, with 24 bases between. CDR3 length equals 17 residues. CDR3 loop: CASSGAPSQPPREKLFF. The CDR3 DNA is TGTGCCAGCAGTGGGGCGCCGAGTCAACCCCCTCGCGAAAAACTGTTTTTT.

The chain couples TRBV5-1 to TRBJ2-7; 7 bases fit TRBD1. Germline-derived CDR1 and CDR2 are SGHRS and YFSETQ. CDR3 length equals 12 residues. With 4 bases clipped from V and 9 bases from J, the junction kept 7 bases outside the gene matches. CDR3 sequence reads: CASSRRGGRQYF. The CDR3, as DNA: TGCGCCAGCAGCAGAAGAGGGGGCAGGCAGTACTTC.

The V call is TRBV27, the J call TRBJ2-7; TRBD1 matches at 7 bases. The CDR3 runs to 14 residues. The germline V gene has CDR1 MNHEY and CDR2 SMNVEV (reference sequence). J gave up 3 bases and V 5 bases, and 7 bases lay outside the gene matches. The CDR3 coding sequence is TGTGCCAGCAGTACGGACAGGAGGAACTACGAGCAGTACTTC. It specifies CASSTDRRNYEQYF.

This clone occurred once. The chain has TRBV28 and TRBJ2-7; 8 positions agree with TRBD2. From germline, CDR1 is MDHEN and CDR2 SYDVKM. CDR3 size: 13 residues. The ends lost 8 bases at V and 3 bases at J; junction bases unmatched: 6. CDR3 in DNA: TGTGCCAGCCGGCTAGCGGGCGACTACGAGCAGTACTTC. It codes for CASRLAGDYEQYF.

This chain joins TRBV4-2 and TRBJ1-1; D not resolved. The V and J ends lost 0 bases and 2 bases respectively, with 7 bases between them. This CDR3 region has 14 residues. Germline CDR1 reads LGHNA; CDR2 reads YNFKEQ. Written as DNA, the CDR3 is TGTGCCAGCAGCCAAGAGTCCCCTAACACTGAAGCTTTCTTT. Translating gives CASSQESPNTEAFF.